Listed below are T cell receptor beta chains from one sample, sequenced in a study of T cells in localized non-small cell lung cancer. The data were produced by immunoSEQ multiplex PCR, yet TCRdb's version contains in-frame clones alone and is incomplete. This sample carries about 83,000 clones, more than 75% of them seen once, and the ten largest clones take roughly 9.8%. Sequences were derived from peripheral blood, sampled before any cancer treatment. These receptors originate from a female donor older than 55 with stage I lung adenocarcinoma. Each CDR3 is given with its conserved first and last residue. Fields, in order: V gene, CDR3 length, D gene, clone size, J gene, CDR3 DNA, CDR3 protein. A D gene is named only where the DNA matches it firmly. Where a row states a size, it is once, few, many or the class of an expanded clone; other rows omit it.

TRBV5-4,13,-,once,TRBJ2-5,TGTGCGGAGGGCACCCAGACCCAAGAGACCCAGTACTTC,CAEGTQTQETQYF
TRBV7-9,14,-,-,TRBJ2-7,TGTGCCAGCAGCTTAGACGGCCGAGGCTACGAGCAGTACTTC,CASSLDGRGYEQYF
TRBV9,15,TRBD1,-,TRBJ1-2,TGTGCCAGCAGCGTGGACGGACAGGGAGCCATAGGCTACACCTTC,CASSVDGQGAIGYTF
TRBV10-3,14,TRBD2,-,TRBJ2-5,TGTGCCATCACCTCTGGACTAGGGGCGGAGACCCAGTACTTC,CAITSGLGAETQYF
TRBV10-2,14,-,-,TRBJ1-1,TGCGCCAGCAGTGAGTCGACCCTGAACACTGAAGCTTTCTTT,CASSESTLNTEAFF
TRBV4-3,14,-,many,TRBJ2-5,TGCGCCAGCAGCCAAGATCGATCTGGGGAGACCCAGTACTTC,CASSQDRSGETQYF
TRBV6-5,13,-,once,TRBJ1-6,TGTGCCAGCAGTACCCGACAGTCGCAATCCCTCCACTTT,CASSTRQSQSLHF
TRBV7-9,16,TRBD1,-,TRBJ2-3,TGTGCCAGCAGCTTAAAGGGACAGGGGGTTGCAGATACGCAGTATTTT,CASSLKGQGVADTQYF
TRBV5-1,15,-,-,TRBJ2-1,TGCGCCAGCAGCTGGGCGGGGAGCTCCTACAATGAGCAGTTCTTC,CASSWAGSSYNEQFF
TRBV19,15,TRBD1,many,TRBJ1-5,TGTGCCAGCAGGGTTTGGTCCGGGGACAGTCAGCCCCAGCATTTT,CASRVWSGDSQPQHF
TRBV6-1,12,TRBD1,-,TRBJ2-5,TGTGCCAGTGGGGACAGGGCGGAGACCCAGTACTTC,CASGDRAETQYF
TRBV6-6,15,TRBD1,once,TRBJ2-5,TGTGCCAGCAGTATTGATTCCGGGACAGGGAGGACCCAGTACTTC,CASSIDSGTGRTQYF
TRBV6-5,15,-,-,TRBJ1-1,TGTGCCAGCAGTTACGGGGGGCAGGGTTTTAATGAAGCTTTCTTT,CASSYGGQGFNEAFF
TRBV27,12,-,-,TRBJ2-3,TGTGCCAGCAGTTTTAGGCACGGGGGGCAGTATTTT,CASSFRHGGQYF
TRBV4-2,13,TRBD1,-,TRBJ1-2,TGTGCCAGCACCACGGACAGGGCCTATGGCTACACCTTC,CASTTDRAYGYTF
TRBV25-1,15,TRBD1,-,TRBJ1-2,TGTGCCAGCAGTGATGTAGGCGGGACAGGGTCGAGCTACACCTTC,CASSDVGGTGSSYTF
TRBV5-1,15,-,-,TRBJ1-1,TGCGCCAGCAGCTTGTTAGCGCGGCAGAACACTGAAGCTTTCTTT,CASSLLARQNTEAFF
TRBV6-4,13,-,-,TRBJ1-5,TGTGCCAGCAGTGAGGGTAGCAATCAGCCCCAGCATTTT,CASSEGSNQPQHF
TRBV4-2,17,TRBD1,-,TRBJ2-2,TGTGCCAGCAGCCAACCGGGACAGGGGGCGCGATCCGGGGAGCTGTTTTTT,CASSQPGQGARSGELFF
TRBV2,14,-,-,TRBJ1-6,TGTGCCAGCAGTGGGGGGAACCCTAATTCACCCCTCCACTTT,CASSGGNPNSPLHF
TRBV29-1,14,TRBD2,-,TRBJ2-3,TGCAGCGTCCTGGGACTAGCGAACAGAGATACGCAGTATTTT,CSVLGLANRDTQYF
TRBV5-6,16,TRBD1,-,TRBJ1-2,TGTGCCAGCAGACCACCGGGACAGGGATTAGACTATGGCTACACCTTC,CASRPPGQGLDYGYTF
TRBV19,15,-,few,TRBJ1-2,TGTGCCAGTAGAGCCCGACGTTCGGTTAACTATGGCTACACCTTC,CASRARRSVNYGYTF
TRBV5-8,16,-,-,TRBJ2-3,TGTGCCAGCAGCTCCGGCAAAGGGATTAGCACAGATACGCAGTATTTT,CASSSGKGISTDTQYF
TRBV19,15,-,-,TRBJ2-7,TGTGCCAGTAGTATAAACCCGGGACCGGCCTACGAGCAGTACTTC,CASSINPGPAYEQYF
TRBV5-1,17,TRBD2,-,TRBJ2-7,TGCGCCAGCAGCTTGGGGCTAGCGGGTGATAGCTCCTACGAGCAGTACTTC,CASSLGLAGDSSYEQYF